This TCR beta chain stems from a study of T cells in Graves' hyperthyroidism and ophthalmopathy. This CDR3 contains 16 residues. The ends lost 2 bases at V and 2 bases at J; junction bases unmatched: 5. This clonotype was found many times. The source material, RNA transcripts, was used to amplify TCR beta CDR3 regions. The HTBI primer set drove a first-round RT-PCR of the TCR CDR3. TCRdb reanalysed the multiplex PCR reads using MiXCR and keeps one entry per CDR3 protein. The sample has more than 550,000 distinct CDR3 sequences; roughly a sixth are singletons. The gene calls are TRBV12-3 or TRBV12-4 and TRBJ2-3, with 9 bases fitting TRBD2. This clonotype was sampled from a man aged 45-65 years with Graves' hyperthyroidism. Sequenced input: blood. CDR3 residues: CASSLSLAGLTDTQYF. The CDR3 nucleotides are TGTGCCAGCAGTTTAAGTCTAGCGGGACTCACAGATACGCAGTATTTT.